Shown below are 32 T cell receptor beta chains from a single sample sequenced in a study of blood T cells in healthy people across ages. PCR was performed a second time for roughly 6 to 12 cycles using a sample-barcoded 5' primer and a J-beta primer mix. TCRdb passed the 5' RACE reads through MiXCR, listing each CDR3 protein once. The sample has 850,000 to 1,300,000 distinct CDR3 sequences, more than 35% seen once. The sequencing input was blood. Receptors were obtained from a woman aged 55-69 years in good health.

The chain couples TRBV20-1 to TRBJ2-1; either TRBD1 or TRBD2 may supply D (6 bases each). The CDR3 contains 15 residues. Germline V lookup: CDR1 DFQATT, CDR2 SNEGSKA (reference sequence). Trimming stripped 5 bases from V and 8 bases from J, with 22 bases between. The CDR3 region has the DNA TGCAGTGCTTCCGCGGGGAGCGGCTCAGGGGATGAGCAGTTCTTC. This translates into CSASAGSGSGDEQFF.

As regards this clonotype: A read error may explain this, as a much larger clone is one base away. The rearrangement uses TRBV5-1 and TRBJ2-7; 9 bases are shared with TRBD1. The germline V gene has CDR1 SGHRS and CDR2 YFSETQ. This CDR3 has 15 amino acids. The junction had 16 bases not matched to a gene; V was cut back by 5 bases and J by 10 bases. CDR3 residues: CASSRTGTGIEAQYF. In DNA, the CDR3 is TGCGCCAGCAGTCGGACCGGGACAGGGATCGAGGCCCAGTACTTC.

This rearrangement joins TRBV27 to TRBJ1-2, with TRBD1 matching 7 bases. V lost 3 bases, J lost 7 bases, and 8 bases stayed unmatched. Germline CDR1 reads MNHEY; CDR2 reads SMNVEV (reference sequence). The CDR3 sequence is 14 residues long. CDR3 amino acids: CASSFVGGVGGYTF. The DNA for the CDR3 is TGTGCCAGCAGTTTTGTAGGGGGCGTAGGTGGCTACACCTTC.

This chain connects TRBV10-3 to TRBJ1-4; maybe TRBD1 (5 bases). V was trimmed by 6 bases and J by 8 bases, leaving 13 bases between them. This CDR3 has 13 residues. Germline loops: CDR1 ENHRY, CDR2 SYGVKD. The CDR3 DNA sequence: TGTGCCATCAGGGGGGAAGGGGCCGAAAAACTGTTTTTT. Protein: CAIRGEGAEKLFF.

This rearrangement joins TRBV20-1 to TRBJ2-1; 9 bases are shared with TRBD1. V shed 7 bases, J shed 5 bases, and the junction held 12 bases outside the gene matches. The germline gives CDR1 DFQATT, CDR2 SNEGSKA (reference sequence). The CDR3 length is 15 residues. CDR3 bases: TGCAGTGTGGGACAGGGTATGAGTCGGCACAATGAGCAGTTCTTC. Translation gives CSVGQGMSRHNEQFF.

The genes are TRBV4-2 and TRBJ2-7, with TRBD1 matching over 9 bases. V shed 0 bases and J 4 bases; nucleotides not matched to a gene: 4. Germline CDR1 is LGHNA and CDR2 is YNFKEQ. The CDR3 sequence is 15 residues long. The CDR3 coding sequence is TGTGCCAGCAGCCAAGATGGACAGGGGAGGTACGAGCAGTACTTC. Amino acid sequence: CASSQDGQGRYEQYF.

V and J are TRBV7-8 and TRBJ2-5; D is unclear. Germline values: CDR1 SGHVS, CDR2 FQNEAQ. Trimming pared 5 bases from V and 3 bases from J, leaving 22 bases between. This CDR3 region has 17 residues. The CDR3 nucleotides are TGTGCCAGCAGCGTGCCTTCGGTAGTGGGTTTGAAAGAGACCCAGTACTTC. This codes for CASSVPSVVGLKETQYF.

The rearrangement joins TRBV6-1 to TRBJ2-3, with D possibly TRBD1 on 6 matching bases. Per the germline V gene, CDR1 is MNHNS and CDR2 is SASEGT. V was trimmed by 1 base and J by 1 base, leaving 6 bases between them. This CDR3 has 14 residues. The DNA for the CDR3 is TGTGCCAGCAGTGAAGGGGGGCGCACAGATACGCAGTATTTT. It yields the protein CASSEGGRTDTQYF.

CDR3 amino acids: CASSHRGGAKNIQYF. The CDR3 DNA reads as TGTGCCAGCAGCCATAGGGGGGGAGCCAAAAACATTCAGTACTTC. The V and J genes are TRBV7-8 and TRBJ2-4, with D maybe TRBD2 (7 bases). Trimming cost V 5 bases and J 0 bases, with 11 bases left between them. The CDR3 loop spans 15 amino acids. From germline, CDR1 is SGHVS and CDR2 FQNEAQ.

This chain joins TRBV5-4 and TRBJ2-7; TRBD2 matches at 8 bases. This CDR3 is built from 14 residues. After removal of 1 base from V and 5 bases from J, the junction contained 5 bases not matched to a gene. Germline assignment: CDR1 SGHNT and CDR2 YYREEE (reference sequence). The CDR3 sequence: CASSLLGLANEQYF. CDR3 sequence (DNA): TGTGCCAGCAGCTTGCTAGGACTAGCAAACGAGCAGTACTTC.

The V call is TRBV6-5, the J call TRBJ2-1, with 9 nucleotides matching TRBD1. Trimming at V came to 6 bases and at J to 10 bases, leaving 13 bases not matched to a gene. The CDR3 extends over 15 amino acids. The germline CDR1 and CDR2 sequences are MNHEY and SVGAGI. CDR3: CASSILGDRDYEQFF. In DNA, the CDR3 is TGTGCCAGCAGCATTCTTGGGGACAGGGACTACGAGCAGTTCTTC.

V usage is TRBV27 and J usage is TRBJ2-5, with 9 bases fitting TRBD1. CDR1 and CDR2 from the germline V gene are MNHEY and SMNVEV (reference sequence). This CDR3 has 16 amino acids. The junction had 8 bases not matched to a gene; V was cut back by 5 bases and J by 1 base. CDR3 sequence (DNA): TGTGCCAGCAGTCAACTCTCGACAGGGGGCCAAGAGACCCAGTACTTC. Amino acid sequence: CASSQLSTGGQETQYF.

The chain uses TRBV20-1 and TRBJ1-1; TRBD1 agrees at 9 bases. The CDR3 is made up of 12 amino acids. J gave up 8 bases and V 5 bases, and 6 bases lay outside the gene matches. Germline CDR1 reads DFQATT; CDR2 reads SNEGSKA (reference sequence). The CDR3 reads CSARTGEIEAFF. The CDR3 nucleotides are TGCAGTGCTCGGACAGGGGAAATAGAAGCTTTCTTT.

This clonotype is a singleton in its sample. The V call is TRBV27, the J call TRBJ1-2; 8 nucleotides align to TRBD1. The germline V gene encodes CDR1 MNHEY and CDR2 SMNVEV (reference sequence). This CDR3 is 14 amino acids long. After removal of 5 bases from V and 2 bases from J, the junction contained 4 bases not matched to a gene. CDR3 amino acids: CASSVQGVNYGYTF. In DNA, the CDR3 is TGTGCCAGCAGTGTACAGGGGGTGAACTATGGCTACACCTTC.

This chain joins TRBV29-1 and TRBJ1-2; possibly TRBD1 for D (5 bases). The CDR3 covers 12 residues. Germline V gene data show CDR1 as SQVTM and CDR2 as ANQGSEA. V gave up 5 bases and J gave up 8 bases, with 15 bases separating them. CDR3 nucleotide sequence: TGCAGCGTTCCCGGGGCACCGAAAGGCTACACCTTC. Protein sequence: CSVPGAPKGYTF. Complete variable domain (other parts from reference TRBV29-1 and TRBJ1-2): SAVISQKPSRDICQRGTSLTIQCQVDSQVTMMFWYRQQPGQSLTLIATANQGSEATYESGFVIDKFPISRPNLTFSTLTVSNMSPEDSSIYLCSVPGAPKGYTFGSGTRLTVV.

This clonotype has at least ten counts. V usage is TRBV20-1 and J usage is TRBJ2-3; 14 bases fit TRBD2. Germline CDR1 and CDR2: DFQATT and SNEGSKA (reference sequence). This CDR3 is 15 amino acids long. J gave up 4 bases and V 3 bases, and 3 bases lay outside the gene matches. The CDR3 DNA reads TGCAGTGCTAGGGGGACTAGCGGGAGATCAGATACGCAGTATTTT. The encoded protein is CSARGTSGRSDTQYF.

V is TRBV12-3 or TRBV12-4 and J is TRBJ2-4, with 7 bases fitting TRBD2. There are 14 residues in the CDR3. J lost 4 bases, V lost 7 bases, and 7 bases had no gene match. The CDR3 protein is CASTKTSSKNIQYF. In nucleotides, the CDR3 is TGTGCCAGCACCAAGACTAGCAGTAAAAACATTCAGTACTTC.

J is TRBJ2-7 and V is TRBV5-1; D gene ambiguous. Germline V CDR1 and CDR2: SGHRS, YFSETQ. Trimming stripped 3 bases from V and 3 bases from J, with 13 bases between. The CDR3 contains 14 residues. CDR3 region: CASSSEVSVYEQYF. The CDR3 DNA follows: TGCGCCAGCAGCTCCGAGGTCAGCGTCTACGAGCAGTACTTC.

V is TRBV5-1 and J is TRBJ2-7, with 8 bases that match TRBD1. The junction had 7 bases not matched to a gene; V was cut back by 3 bases and J by 5 bases. The CDR3 is 14 residues long. Germline V lookup: CDR1 SGHRS, CDR2 YFSETQ. The CDR3 loop is CASSSRTGLHEQYF. Written as DNA, the CDR3 is TGCGCCAGCAGCTCTAGGACAGGGTTGCACGAGCAGTACTTC.

The rearrangement links TRBV6-1 to TRBJ1-1, with TRBD1 identical over 8 bases. In germline, CDR1 is MNHNS, CDR2 SASEGT. CDR3 size: 17 residues. The J segment lost 1 base and the V segment lost 0 bases, leaving 7 bases of the junction unmatched. The CDR3 sequence: CASSEAGTGGRNTEAFF. The CDR3 DNA reads TGTGCCAGCAGTGAAGCTGGGACAGGTGGAAGGAACACTGAAGCTTTCTTT.

V and J are TRBV12-3 or TRBV12-4 and TRBJ2-7; 9 bases are a match to TRBD1. The J call is doubtful: the DNA matches TRBJ2-5 better. The CDR3 totals 15 residues. This CDR3 is CASSQGQGAGETQYF. The CDR3 DNA is TGTGCCAGCAGCCAGGGACAGGGAGCGGGAGAGACCCAGTACTTC.

In this sample, this clonotype turned up a few times. The V and J genes are TRBV9 and TRBJ2-7; D may be TRBD2 (6 bases). The J call may be mistaken, given a closer DNA end match to TRBJ2-5. The CDR3 spans 17 residues. Germline values: CDR1 SGDLS, CDR2 YYNGEE. The CDR3: CASSVATGTGLQETQYF. Written as DNA, the CDR3 is TGTGCCAGCAGCGTAGCTACAGGAACGGGACTCCAAGAGACCCAGTACTTC.

This clonotype was seen a few times. The V call is TRBV7-9, the J call TRBJ2-1; perhaps TRBD2 as D (6 bases). The CDR3 is made up of 16 amino acids. CDR1 and CDR2 from the germline V gene are SEHNR and FQNEAQ (reference sequence). The V gene lost 1 base and the J gene lost 4 bases, with 14 bases spanning the gap. The CDR3 sequence: CASSLGSAGSYNEQFF. CDR3 DNA sequence: TGTGCCAGCAGCTTAGGTTCAGCGGGTTCTTACAATGAGCAGTTCTTC.

This clonotype appeared a few times. The CDR3 protein is CSGSETGQYGIQYF. CDR3 in DNA: TGCAGTGGGAGCGAGACAGGGCAATATGGCATTCAGTACTTC. This chain links TRBV20-1 with TRBJ2-4; TRBD1 matches at 7 bases. Per the germline V gene, CDR1 is DFQATT and CDR2 is SNEGSKA (reference sequence). CDR3 length: 14 amino acids. Losses at the gene ends were 7 bases for V and 9 bases for J; bases not matched to a gene: 15.

The rearrangement links TRBV27 to TRBJ1-2; tentative D call: TRBD1 (5 bases). There are 13 residues in the CDR3. With 5 bases removed from V and 6 bases from J, the gap between germline ends came to 13 bases. Looked up from germline, CDR1 is MNHEY and CDR2 is SMNVEV (reference sequence). CDR3 DNA sequence: TGTGCCAGCAGTCCCCGGGGGTACGATGGCTACACCTTC. Protein sequence: CASSPRGYDGYTF.

This chain uses TRBV20-1 with TRBJ2-5; 10 bases are a match to TRBD2. The J call is uncertain, as TRBJ2-7 better fits the DNA end. Germline loops: CDR1 DFQATT, CDR2 SNEGSKA (reference sequence). The CDR3 extends over 13 amino acids. The CDR3 spells CSAGSLAGVEQYF. CDR3 bases: TGCAGTGCTGGGAGCCTAGCGGGAGTCGAGCAGTACTTC.

This clonotype occurred once. V usage is TRBV20-1 and J usage is TRBJ1-1; D is ambiguous. The CDR3 has 13 residues. V was cut by 5 bases and J by 1 base, with 11 bases left in between. The germline V gene encodes CDR1 DFQATT and CDR2 SNEGSKA (reference sequence). DNA of the CDR3: TGCAGTGCTCCGGACGTAGGGAACACTGAAGCTTTCTTT. This codes for CSAPDVGNTEAFF.

Concerning this clonotype: An end of the junction differs from the germline gene, which may be a read error. The chain links TRBV11-3 to TRBJ1-6; D may be TRBD1 (5 bases). CDR1 is SGHNT, CDR2 YENEEA, per germline. The CDR3 loop spans 13 amino acids. The CDR3 DNA reads TGTGCCAACAGCGGGGGAGTTGATTCACCCCTCCACTTT. Translation: CANSGGVDSPLHF.

The V and J genes are TRBV29-1 and TRBJ2-4, with 9 bases matching TRBD1. The J call could be wrong; TRBJ2-7 is a better fit for the DNA end. The CDR3 has 14 residues. Looked up from germline, CDR1 is SQVTM and CDR2 is ANQGSEA. CDR3 coding DNA: TGCAGCGTTGGTCCGGGACAGGGAATATACGAGCAGTACTTC. Residues: CSVGPGQGIYEQYF.

The chain joins TRBV5-5 to TRBJ2-1; 14 bases align to TRBD2. V was clipped by 4 bases and J by 8 bases; unmatched bases: 5. CDR1 is SGHKS and CDR2 is YYEKEE in the germline V gene (reference sequence). The CDR3 has 15 amino acids. The CDR3 here is CASSRLAGGYDEQFF. CDR3 DNA sequence: TGTGCCAGCAGCCGACTAGCGGGAGGGTATGATGAGCAGTTCTTC.

This clonotype appeared a few times. The chain uses TRBV3-1 and TRBJ1-1; TRBD1 is a possible D gene (5 bases). Between the trimmed V and J ends, which lost 3 bases and 1 base, there was a span of 12 bases. Per the germline V gene, CDR1 is LGHDT and CDR2 is YNNKEL (reference sequence). This CDR3 contains 15 residues. The CDR3 is CASSHTGTANTEAFF. The CDR3 DNA is TGTGCCAGCAGCCATACCGGGACCGCGAACACTGAAGCTTTCTTT.

Only a few counts were recorded for this clonotype. This chain links TRBV11-2 with TRBJ1-2; tentative D call: TRBD1 (5 bases). CDR1 is SGHAT, CDR2 FQNNGV, per germline. The V and J ends lost 5 bases and 5 bases respectively, with 12 bases between them. This CDR3 comprises 13 residues. CDR3 region: CASSPRPGYGYTF. As DNA, the CDR3 is TGTGCCAGCAGCCCACGGCCAGGGTATGGCTACACCTTC. Looking up the rest from reference TRBV11-2 and TRBJ1-2 gives the full variable domain: EAGVAQSPRYKIIEKRQSVAFWCNPISGHATLYWYQQILGQGPKLLIQFQNNGVVDDSQLPKDRFSAERLKGVDSTLKIQPAKLEDSAVYLCASSPRPGYGYTFGSGTRLTVV.